The subject of this entry is one T cell receptor beta chain. The RNA usage for each TCR library was approximately 3.5 ug of total RNA. TCRdb reprocessed the 5' RACE reads, with one entry per CDR3 protein and no DNA. The repertoire shows 70,000 to 95,000 distinct CDR3 sequences; the top ten hold 7.4%. The data derive from a study of monozygotic twins with inflammatory bowel disease. Germline loops: CDR1 KGHSH, CDR2 LQKENI. This CDR3 has 11 amino acids. The rearrangement joins TRBV18 to TRBJ1-1. The receptor was isolated from a human donor with ulcerative colitis or Crohn's disease, or a healthy co-twin of an affected twin (not recorded which). Source material: blood. The CDR3 sequence: CASSTERQAFF.